This T cell receptor (beta chain) was observed in a study of T cells in Graves' hyperthyroidism and ophthalmopathy. Inclusion characteristics of ophthalmopathy patients comprised a Clinical Activity Score of at least 3, a NOSPECS grade of at least 4, and duration under 3 months. It was uncontrolled infection, other autoimmune disease, pregnancy or lactation that excluded patients. Amplified TCR beta CDR3 regions came from RNA transcripts. Using the HTBI primer set, a first-round RT-PCR was run on the TCR CDR3. TCRdb re-called the multiplex PCR reads with MiXCR, one entry per CDR3 protein. This table holds hundreds of thousands of distinct CDR3 sequences, about a sixth found once. About this clonotype: Its antigen is currently unknown.

Points from the study as a whole: Among thyroid clonotypes expanded above 0.001, most also appeared in blood.

The origin of this receptor is a woman aged 40 to 55 with Graves' ophthalmopathy. The sequencing sample was made of blood.

The CDR3 sequence: CASSDTTSGTNEQFF. The CDR3 bases are TGTGCCAGCAGTGACACGACTAGCGGTACGAATGAGCAGTTCTTC. This chain uses TRBV25-1 with TRBJ2-1; 9 positions match TRBD2. The CDR3 contains 15 residues. J gave up 7 bases and V 3 bases, and 7 bases lay outside the gene matches. Germline-derived CDR1 and CDR2 are MGHDK and SYGVNS.